A selection of T cell receptor beta chains follows, all from one sample in a study of regulatory T cells in long-lasting Graves disease. TCRdb independently ran MiXCR on the multiplex PCR reads; one entry per CDR3 protein. Of 500,000 to 800,000 distinct CDR3 sequences detected, roughly 30% appear once; the ten largest clones hold 40% to 55%. The sequences come from peripheral blood mononuclear cells (PBMCs), collected when the disease was refractory, from a patient treated with antithyroid drugs. All receptors come from a female donor with Graves disease. Both conserved end residues are part of each CDR3. The D gene is left open where the match is weak. The size entry is marked missing in some rows and otherwise reads once, few, many or a size class.

>TRBV5-5|TRBJ1-4|NA|NA
TGTGCCAGCAGTCTTATCCGGGCCGCCGGCGAAAAACTGTTTTTT
CASSLIRAAGEKLFF
>TRBV7-9|TRBJ2-7|TRBD2|NA
TGTGCCAGCAGCGAGCGGGACTCACGCACTGGGCAGTACTTC
CASSERDSRTGQYF
>TRBV12-3/TRBV12-4|TRBJ2-7|TRBD1|many
TGTGCCAGCAGTCCGGCCCACAGGGGGAAAGCGGGCTTC
CASSPAHRGKAGF
>TRBV7-7|TRBJ2-5|NA|NA
TGTGCCAGCAGCTTAGTCGGGGCGGGCGAGACCCAGTACTTC
CASSLVGAGETQYF
>TRBV12-3/TRBV12-4|TRBJ2-4|NA|NA
TGTGCCAGCAGTCTAGGAGAACTAGCCAAAAACATTCAGTACTTC
CASSLGELAKNIQYF
>TRBV7-9|TRBJ2-2|NA|NA
TGTGCCAGCAGCTTAGGTCAAATGGCGAACACCGGGGAGCTGTTTTTT
CASSLGQMANTGELFF
>TRBV7-9|TRBJ1-5|NA|NA
TGTGCCAGCAGCTTTGGTTCAGGGGTTAATCAGCCCCAGCATTTT
CASSFGSGVNQPQHF
>TRBV3-1|TRBJ2-5|NA|few
TGTGCCAGCAGCCTTTCTAGCGCGACGGCCCAGTACTTC
CASSLSSATAQYF
>TRBV9|TRBJ1-1|NA|few
TGTGCCAGCAGCGTATCCCAGCAAATGAACACTGAAGCTTTCTTT
CASSVSQQMNTEAFF
>TRBV7-9|TRBJ2-2|TRBD2|few
TGTGCCAGCAGCATAGGACTAGCGGAGAACACCGGGGAGCTGTTTTTT
CASSIGLAENTGELFF
>TRBV2|TRBJ2-3|NA|NA
TGTGCCAGCAGTGAAGCCGAAGCGGGTACGCAGTATTTT
CASSEAEAGTQYF
>TRBV13|TRBJ1-1|NA|NA
TGTGCCAGCGCTAGAGGGGAAAACACTGAAGCTTTCTTT
CASARGENTEAFF
>TRBV6-4|TRBJ2-5|NA|NA
TGTGCCAGCAGCCCCGGGGATGTGACCCAGTACTTC
CASSPGDVTQYF
>TRBV20-1|TRBJ1-5|NA|many
TGCAGTGCTAGAGATCGGGGCGGTCAGCCCCAGCATTTT
CSARDRGGQPQHF
>TRBV7-8|TRBJ1-5|NA|few
TGTGCCAGCAGCTTAGCGCGCGATTGGGGGCGAAGTCAGCCCCAGCATTTT
CASSLARDWGRSQPQHF
>TRBV3-1|TRBJ2-5|NA|NA
TGTGCCAGCAGCCAAGGGGGAGCAGAGACCCAGTACTTC
CASSQGGAETQYF
>TRBV29-1|TRBJ2-7|NA|NA
TGCAGCGCAGCCAAGGGGGGGTCCTACGAGCAGTACTTC
CSAAKGGSYEQYF
>TRBV14|TRBJ2-7|TRBD2|NA
TGTGCCAGCAGCCACGTAGCGGGTCCCCCCTACGAGCAGTACTTC
CASSHVAGPPYEQYF
>TRBV5-4|TRBJ1-1|NA|few
TGTGCCAGCAGCCTGCCGGGGGGCACCACTGAAGCTTTCTTT
CASSLPGGTTEAFF
>TRBV28|TRBJ1-5|NA|few
TGTGCCAGCAGGACAGGCTGGCAGCCCCAGCATTTT
CASRTGWQPQHF
>TRBV11-2|TRBJ2-7|TRBD2|many
TGTGCCAGCAGCTTAGGACTAGCGGCCACCTACGAGCAGTACTTC
CASSLGLAATYEQYF
>TRBV18|TRBJ2-7|TRBD1|few
TGTGCCAGCTCACATTGGACAGGGAGCAAGCAGTACTTC
CASSHWTGSKQYF
>TRBV3-1|TRBJ1-1|NA|NA
TGTGCCAGCAGCCAAGTAGTTCCGGCCACGGGGACTGAAGCTTTCTTT
CASSQVVPATGTEAFF
>TRBV19|TRBJ2-2|TRBD1|NA
TGTGCCAGTAGTAGGGACAGGAGGAACACCGGGGAGCTGTTTTTT
CASSRDRRNTGELFF
>TRBV12-3/TRBV12-4|TRBJ1-1|NA|NA
TGTGCCAGCAGTGGGATGAGGGACACTGAAGCTTTCTTT
CASSGMRDTEAFF
>TRBV20-1|TRBJ1-2|NA|few
TGCAGTCCAAAGCTGGGGGCTGGCTACACCTTC
CSPKLGAGYTF
>TRBV2|TRBJ2-1|NA|NA
TGTGCCAGCAGAGCTACTAGCAGGAGCATGGGTGAGCAGTTCTTC
CASRATSRSMGEQFF
>TRBV20-1|TRBJ1-1|NA|few
TGCAGTGCTAACCCGTCAGAGCGTGTGAACACTGAAGCTTTCTTT
CSANPSERVNTEAFF
>TRBV27|TRBJ2-3|NA|NA
TGTGCCAGCAGTTTAACGCAGGGCGCAGATACGCAGTATTTT
CASSLTQGADTQYF
>TRBV11-2|TRBJ2-5|NA|many
TGTGCCAGCAGCTTAGCTGGGATTACAAAGACCCAGTACTTC
CASSLAGITKTQYF
>TRBV10-3|TRBJ1-1|NA|NA
TGTGCCATCAGTGACCCCGGGACAAAGAACACTGAAGCTTTCTTT
CAISDPGTKNTEAFF
>TRBV24-1|TRBJ1-5|NA|few
TGTGCCACCAGTGATAGCCGGTACAATCAGCCCCAGCATTTT
CATSDSRYNQPQHF
>TRBV6-9|TRBJ2-5|NA|NA
TGTGCCAGCAGTTTTATTAGCCAAGAGACCCAGTACTTC
CASSFISQETQYF
>TRBV9|TRBJ2-1|NA|once
TGTGCCAGCAGCGTAGGAGGGATAAGTGAGCAGTTCTTC
CASSVGGISEQFF
>TRBV6-1|TRBJ1-2|NA|few
TGTGCCAGCTCCCGGGGCGGCGATGGCTACACCTTC
CASSRGGDGYTF
>TRBV19|TRBJ2-1|TRBD1|NA
TGTGCCAGTAGTATAGCCCCGGACAGGGGAAATGAGCAGTTCTTC
CASSIAPDRGNEQFF
>TRBV6-2/TRBV6-3|TRBJ1-4|NA|NA
TGTGCCAGCAGTTACTCCCACAGGGTGGAAAAACTGTTTTTT
CASSYSHRVEKLFF
>TRBV6-1|TRBJ1-2|NA|NA
TGTGCCAGCATCAGAGGGGTCCGCTATGGCTACACCTTC
CASIRGVRYGYTF
>TRBV28|TRBJ2-7|NA|NA
TGTGCCAGCAGCCCGTTATCTGGGTACGAGCAGTACTTC
CASSPLSGYEQYF
>TRBV6-5|TRBJ1-2|NA|many
TGTGCCAGCAGTTACTCGAGGAGGGCGGCCTACTATGGCTACACCTTC
CASSYSRRAAYYGYTF
>TRBV12-3/TRBV12-4|TRBJ2-7|TRBD2|NA
TGTGCCAGCAGTTTTGGCGCGGGAGGGCCAGATTACGAGCAGTACTTC
CASSFGAGGPDYEQYF
>TRBV20-1|TRBJ1-2|TRBD1|NA
TGCAGTGCTCAGGGGGGGGGCCTAGGATATGGCTACACCTTC
CSAQGGGLGYGYTF
>TRBV29-1|TRBJ2-7|NA|many
TGCAGCGTTAAGTGGCAGGGTACCTCCGAGCAGTACTTC
CSVKWQGTSEQYF
>TRBV20-1|TRBJ2-7|TRBD2|few
TGCAGTGCTAGACCTGAGCAAGCGGGAGAGCTGGGCGAGCAGTACTTC
CSARPEQAGELGEQYF
>TRBV19|TRBJ2-7|TRBD1|NA
TGTGCCAGTAGTAAGTCGGGACAGGGGGCCTACGAGCAGTACTTC
CASSKSGQGAYEQYF
>TRBV28|TRBJ1-5|NA|few
TGTGCCAGCAATCCCCCGCAGGGTATGGTCCAGCCCCAGCATTTT
CASNPPQGMVQPQHF
>TRBV10-2|TRBJ1-1|NA|NA
TGCGCCAGCAGTGATCCGGTTGAAGCTTTCTTT
CASSDPVEAFF
>TRBV19|TRBJ1-5|NA|NA
TGTGCCAGTAGTATACCTAGACGGGACAATCAGCCCCAGCATTTT
CASSIPRRDNQPQHF
>TRBV28|TRBJ1-1|NA|NA
TGTGCCAGCAGTTCGAGGATGAACACTGGAGCTTTCTTT
CASSSRMNTGAFF
>TRBV18|TRBJ1-4|NA|few
TGTGCCAGCTCACCATCGGTCAATAATGAAAAACTGTTTTTT
CASSPSVNNEKLFF
>TRBV10-1|TRBJ2-7|NA|NA
TGCGCCAGTGTCCTCGGACGGAATCCATCCTACGAGCAGTACTTC
CASVLGRNPSYEQYF